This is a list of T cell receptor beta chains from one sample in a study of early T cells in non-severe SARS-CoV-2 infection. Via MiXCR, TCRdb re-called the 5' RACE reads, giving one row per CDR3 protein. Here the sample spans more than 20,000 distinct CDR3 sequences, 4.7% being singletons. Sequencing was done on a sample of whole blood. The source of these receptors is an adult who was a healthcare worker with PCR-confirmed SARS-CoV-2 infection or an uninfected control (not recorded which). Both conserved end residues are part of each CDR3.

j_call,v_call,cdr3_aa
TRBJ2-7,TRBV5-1,CASSFYLSSGDNSLYEQYF
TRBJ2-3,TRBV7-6,CASSLEGGYTTTDTQYF
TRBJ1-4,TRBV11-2,CASSLSGGTANEKLFF
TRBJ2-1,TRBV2,CASSPGGGNNEQFF
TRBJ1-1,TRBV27,CASSLSNTYTEAFF
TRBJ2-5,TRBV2,CARSYRQETQYF
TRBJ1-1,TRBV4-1,CASSRTGVGEAFF
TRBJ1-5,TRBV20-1,CSAPRSGGNQPQHF
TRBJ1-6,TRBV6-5,CASSTTGSTLHF
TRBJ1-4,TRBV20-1,CSAPGVATNEKLFF
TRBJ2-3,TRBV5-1,CASSRDGFLDAQYF
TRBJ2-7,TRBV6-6,CASSYAGTGGPEQYF
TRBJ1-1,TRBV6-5,CASSYLGAGGNTEAFF
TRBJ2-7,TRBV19,CASSPTGGQYEQYF
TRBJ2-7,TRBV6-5,CASSYSKSPGQNPALSYEQYF
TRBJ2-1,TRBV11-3,CASSPAYNEQFF
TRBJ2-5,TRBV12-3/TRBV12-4,CASSPGLWPQYF
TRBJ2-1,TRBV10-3,CAIGTDRGEEQFF
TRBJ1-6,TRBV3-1,CASSEGRNSPLHF
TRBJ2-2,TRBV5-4,CASSSGLAGGPDTGELFF
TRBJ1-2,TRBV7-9,CASSSEVGGYTF
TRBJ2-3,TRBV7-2,CASSLGARVDTQYF
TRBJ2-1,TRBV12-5,CASAPSGWNEQFF
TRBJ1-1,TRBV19,CASSAGRTEAFF
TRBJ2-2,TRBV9,CASSVSLLEGNTGELFF